These T cell receptor beta chains were read from a single sample in a study of blood T cell repertoires in COVID-19. This table comes from immunoSEQ multiplex PCR, and its TCRdb copy is limited to in-frame clones, with some not included. The top ten hold approximately 0.8% of the sample, which has over 150,000 clones, 94% seen once. The specimen sequenced was peripheral blood. These receptors were collected from a man aged 25 to 40 with COVID-19, enrolled during active disease. Each CDR3 is given with its conserved first and last residue. A D gene is named only where the DNA matches it firmly. Clone size is given for some rows only: seen once, a few or many times, or a class if the clone is expanded.

J,D,V,size,DNA,CDR3
TRBJ1-2,TRBD1,TRBV29-1,NA,TGCAGCGCGGAGGACAGGGGGCCTTATGGCTACACCTTC,CSAEDRGPYGYTF
TRBJ1-4,TRBD1,TRBV5-1,once,TGCGCCAGCAGCCCTGGACAGGGCATCAAGGAGAACGAAAAACTGTTTTTT,CASSPGQGIKENEKLFF
TRBJ2-7,TRBD1,TRBV9,NA,TGTGCCAGCAGCGTAGCTCTAGAAGGGGGCCTTCCTTTCGGCGAGCAGTACTTC,CASSVALEGGLPFGEQYF
TRBJ1-6,TRBD1,TRBV2,NA,TGTGCCAGCAACAGGGGTCGGGGTTATAATTCACCCCTCCACTTT,CASNRGRGYNSPLHF
TRBJ1-2,NA,TRBV2,NA,TGTGCCAGCATCAGGGAATATGGCTACACCTTC,CASIREYGYTF
TRBJ2-1,NA,TRBV5-1,NA,TGCGCCAGCAGCTTGGATGCCACTTACAATGAGCAGTTCTTC,CASSLDATYNEQFF
TRBJ1-3,NA,TRBV10-1,NA,TGCGCCAGCAGTGACCCCGCGGCTGGAAACACCATATATTTT,CASSDPAAGNTIYF
TRBJ1-1,TRBD1,TRBV10-3,once,TGTGCCATCAGATGGACAGGGGCCACTGAAGCTTTCTTT,CAIRWTGATEAFF
TRBJ2-3,NA,TRBV10-1,NA,TGCGCCAGCAGTGAGTCCCCGGGGGTGGGGGATACGCAGTATTTT,CASSESPGVGDTQYF
TRBJ1-1,NA,TRBV6-5,NA,TGTGCCAGCAGTTACGCGAGGAACACTGAAGCTTTCTTT,CASSYARNTEAFF
TRBJ1-2,TRBD1,TRBV6-5,NA,TGTGCCAGCAGCCAGGGACAGGGGCCCCTGTTTGGCTACACCTTC,CASSQGQGPLFGYTF
TRBJ2-1,TRBD2,TRBV9,NA,TGTGCCAGCAGGGCCGGGACTAGCAGTGAGCAGTTCTTC,CASRAGTSSEQFF
TRBJ1-1,NA,TRBV10-1,NA,TGCGCCAGCAGTGGTGGAGGGAACACTGAAGCTTTCTTT,CASSGGGNTEAFF
TRBJ1-5,TRBD1,TRBV25-1,NA,TGTGCCAGCCAGGGGGGAGGTATGACAAGCAATCAGCCCCAGCATTTT,CASQGGGMTSNQPQHF